This T cell receptor beta chain was sequenced during a study of a mutant IDH1 vaccine in newly diagnosed glioma. Time point: baseline, week 1 (first vaccination visit). The treatment denotes: pre-vaccination baseline after standard-of-care therapy. Note on this clone: One end of the junction fails to match germline, which may point to a read error.

Some clones are missing from TCRdb's copy, which holds only in-frame ones; the method was immunoSEQ multiplex PCR. The table has over 30,000 clones, over 60% seen once. CDR3 length equals 13 residues. In germline, CDR1 is SNHLY, CDR2 FYNNEI. This sequence joins TRBV2 and TRBJ1-1; D ambiguous. This sequence was found in a man aged 50 or older with glioma. Some clones in this sample may be carry-over from other donors' samples. The sequencing used peripheral blood mononuclear cells (PBMCs), collected from a glioma patient treated with radiotherapy, temozolomide or both. For the CDR3, the DNA is TGTGCCAGCATTGAACTTGTGAACACTGAAGCTTTCTTT. Its protein is CASIELVNTEAFF. The full variable domain, its missing parts supplied by reference TRBV2 and TRBJ1-1, is EPEVTQTPSHQVTQMGQEVILRCVPISNHLYFYWYRQILGQKVEFLVSFYNNEISEKSEIFDDQFSVERPDGSNFTLKIRSTKLEDSAMYFCASIELVNTEAFFGQGTRLTVV.